Here is one T cell receptor beta chain with its context. Antigen: not known. These data belong to a study of early T cells in non-severe SARS-CoV-2 infection. Whole-study results and caveats: There was a bias toward anti-spike CD8 responses in VDJdb matching, which missed private and CD4 specificities.

The CDR3 has 17 amino acids. V shed 0 bases, J shed 6 bases, and the junction held 12 bases outside the gene matches. Germline CDR1 is ENHRY and CDR2 is SYGVKD. The TCR library protocol attached unique molecular identifiers to the individual cDNA molecules. TCRdb itself ran the 5' RACE reads through MiXCR, one entry per CDR3 protein. The table lists some 66,000 distinct CDR3 sequences, 8% to 9.5% of them singletons, with approximately 3% in the top ten. The chain employs TRBV10-3 and TRBJ1-2; 8 nucleotides align to TRBD1. This clonotype was obtained from an adult who was a healthcare worker with PCR-confirmed SARS-CoV-2 infection or an uninfected control (not recorded which). The sample taken for sequencing was whole blood. The CDR3, as DNA: TGTGCCATCAGTGAGTCGACAGGTACAGGACAGGGTCATGGCTACACCTTC. This codes for CAISESTGTGQGHGYTF.